This record covers a single TCR beta chain. Its antigen is unidentified. Trimming took 6 bases from V and 5 from J, leaving 23 bases between them. CDR1 is MNHEY and CDR2 is SMNVEV in the germline V gene (reference sequence). The CDR3 has 17 residues. The assay was immunoSEQ multiplex PCR, and TCRdb's table has in-frame clones only and misses some. The repertoire holds about 130,000 clones, approximately 88% seen once, with about 1.6% in the top ten. The data are from a study of T cell responses to AZD1222 COVID-19 vaccine. Study results and caveats: Targets within unmutated variant regions were reportedly found for nearly half of spike-specific TCRs. Seropositive at baseline were only six AZD1222 recipients. Regions 160-218 and 743-854 dominated among vaccine-associated CD4 TCRs spanning spike.

The TCR comes from an adult in good health. This chain links TRBV27 with TRBJ1-5, with a possible D match to TRBD1 (6 bases). The starting material was peripheral blood, obtained on day 0 of AZD1222 vaccination. Written as DNA, the CDR3 is TGTGCCAGCAGGGATATGCGCGGGCAGGGGCGGGATCAGCCCCAGCATTTT. Translating gives CASRDMRGQGRDQPQHF.